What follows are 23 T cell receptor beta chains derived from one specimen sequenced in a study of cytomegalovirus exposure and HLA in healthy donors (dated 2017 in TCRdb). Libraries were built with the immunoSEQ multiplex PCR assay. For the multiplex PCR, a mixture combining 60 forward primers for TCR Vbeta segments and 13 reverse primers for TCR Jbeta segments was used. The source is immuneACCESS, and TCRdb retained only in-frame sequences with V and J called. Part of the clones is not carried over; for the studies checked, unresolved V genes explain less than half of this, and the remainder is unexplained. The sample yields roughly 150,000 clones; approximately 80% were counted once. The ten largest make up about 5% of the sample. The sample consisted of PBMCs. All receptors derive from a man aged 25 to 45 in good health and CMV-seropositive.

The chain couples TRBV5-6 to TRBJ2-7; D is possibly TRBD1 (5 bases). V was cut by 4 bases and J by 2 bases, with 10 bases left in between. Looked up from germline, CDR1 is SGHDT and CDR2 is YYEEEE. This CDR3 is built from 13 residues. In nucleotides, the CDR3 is TGTGCCAGCAGCCGACAGTCTACCTACGAGCAGTACTTC. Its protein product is CASSRQSTYEQYF.

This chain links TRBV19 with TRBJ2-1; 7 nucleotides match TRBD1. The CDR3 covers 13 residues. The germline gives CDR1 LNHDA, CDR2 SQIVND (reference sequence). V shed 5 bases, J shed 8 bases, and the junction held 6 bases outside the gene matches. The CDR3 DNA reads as TGTGCCAGTAGTCCAAGACAGGGATATGAGCAGTTCTTC. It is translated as CASSPRQGYEQFF.

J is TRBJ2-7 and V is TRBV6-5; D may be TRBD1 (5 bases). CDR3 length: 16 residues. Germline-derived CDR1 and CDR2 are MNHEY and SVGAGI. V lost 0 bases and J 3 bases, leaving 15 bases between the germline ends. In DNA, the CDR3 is TGTGCCAGCAGTTACTCGATTGGGGCAGGGAACTACGAGCAGTACTTC. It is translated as CASSYSIGAGNYEQYF.

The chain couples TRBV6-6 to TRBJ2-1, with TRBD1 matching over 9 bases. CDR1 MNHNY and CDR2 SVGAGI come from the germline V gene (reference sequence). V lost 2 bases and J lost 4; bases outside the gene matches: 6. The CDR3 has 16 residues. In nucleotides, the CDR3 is TGTGCCAGCAGTTACCACAGGGGGCTGTCTTACAATGAGCAGTTCTTC. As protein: CASSYHRGLSYNEQFF.

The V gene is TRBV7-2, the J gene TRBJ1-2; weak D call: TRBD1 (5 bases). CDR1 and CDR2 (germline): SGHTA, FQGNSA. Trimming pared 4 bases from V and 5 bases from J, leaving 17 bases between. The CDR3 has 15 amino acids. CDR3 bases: TGTGCCAGCAGCTCCCCGGAGCGGGGGATATATGGCTACACCTTC. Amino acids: CASSSPERGIYGYTF.

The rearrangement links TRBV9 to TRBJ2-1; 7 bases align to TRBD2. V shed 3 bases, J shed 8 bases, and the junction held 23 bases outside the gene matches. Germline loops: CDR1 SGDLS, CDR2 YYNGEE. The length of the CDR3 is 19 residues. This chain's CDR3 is CASSAWDRLTSPFVHEQFF. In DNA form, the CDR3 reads TGTGCCAGCAGCGCCTGGGACCGTTTGACTAGCCCGTTCGTCCATGAGCAGTTCTTC.

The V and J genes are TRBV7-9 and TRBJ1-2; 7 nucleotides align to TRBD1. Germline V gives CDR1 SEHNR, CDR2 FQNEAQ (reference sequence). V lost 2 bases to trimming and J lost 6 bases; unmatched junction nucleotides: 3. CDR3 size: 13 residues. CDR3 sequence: CASSLTGDDGYTF. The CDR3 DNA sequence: TGTGCCAGCAGCTTAACAGGGGACGATGGCTACACCTTC.

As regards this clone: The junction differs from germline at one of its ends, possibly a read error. Here the CDR3 DNA reads TGTGCCAGCAGCGCCCGGGGACAGGGGAGGTCTGGGGCCAACGGCCTGACTTTC. As protein: CASSARGQGRSGANGLTF. The chain joins TRBV9 to TRBJ2-6; 10 bases fit TRBD1. Germline V gives CDR1 SGDLS, CDR2 YYNGEE. The CDR3 runs to 18 residues.

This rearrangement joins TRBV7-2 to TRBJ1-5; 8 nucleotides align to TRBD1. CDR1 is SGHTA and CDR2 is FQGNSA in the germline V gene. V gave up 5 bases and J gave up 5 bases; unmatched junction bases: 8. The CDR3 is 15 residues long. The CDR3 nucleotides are TGTGCCAGCAGCATACGACAGGGGCCCGATCAGCCCCAGCATTTT. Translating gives CASSIRQGPDQPQHF.

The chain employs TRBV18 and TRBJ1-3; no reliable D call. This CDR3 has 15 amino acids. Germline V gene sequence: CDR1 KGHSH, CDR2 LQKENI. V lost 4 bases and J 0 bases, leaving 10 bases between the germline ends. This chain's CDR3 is CASSHDNFSGNTIYF. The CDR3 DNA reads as TGTGCCAGCTCACACGACAATTTCTCTGGAAACACCATATATTTT.

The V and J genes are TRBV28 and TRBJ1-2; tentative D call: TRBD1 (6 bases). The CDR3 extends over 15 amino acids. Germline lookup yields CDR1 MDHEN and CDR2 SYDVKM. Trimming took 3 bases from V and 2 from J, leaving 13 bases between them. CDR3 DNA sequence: TGTGCCAGCAGTTTCCCCACAGGGCTCAACTATGGCTACACCTTC. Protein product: CASSFPTGLNYGYTF.

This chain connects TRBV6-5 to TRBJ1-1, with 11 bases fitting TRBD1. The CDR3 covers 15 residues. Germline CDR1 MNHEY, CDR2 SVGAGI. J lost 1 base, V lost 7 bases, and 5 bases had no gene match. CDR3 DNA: TGTGCCAGCACTTGGACAGGGGGCCGGAACACTGAAGCTTTCTTT. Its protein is CASTWTGGRNTEAFF.

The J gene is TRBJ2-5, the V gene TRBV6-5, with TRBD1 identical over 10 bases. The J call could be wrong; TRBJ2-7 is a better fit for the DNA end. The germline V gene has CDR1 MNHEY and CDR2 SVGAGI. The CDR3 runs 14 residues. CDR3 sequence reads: CATTRGQGLFEQYF. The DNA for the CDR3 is TGTGCCACCACCCGGGGACAGGGGCTTTTCGAGCAGTACTTC.

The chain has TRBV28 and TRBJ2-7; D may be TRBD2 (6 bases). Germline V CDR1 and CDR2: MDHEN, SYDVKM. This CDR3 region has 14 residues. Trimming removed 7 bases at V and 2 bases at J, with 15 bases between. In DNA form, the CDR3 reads TGTGCCAGCATCAGCGCGGGGACTGCCTACGAGCAGTACTTC. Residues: CASISAGTAYEQYF.

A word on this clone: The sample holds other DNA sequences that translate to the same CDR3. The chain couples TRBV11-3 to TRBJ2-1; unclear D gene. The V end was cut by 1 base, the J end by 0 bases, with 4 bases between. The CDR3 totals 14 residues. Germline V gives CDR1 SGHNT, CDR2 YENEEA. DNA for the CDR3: TGTGCCAGCAGCTTAGGTAGCTCCTACAATGAGCAGTTCTTC. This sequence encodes CASSLGSSYNEQFF. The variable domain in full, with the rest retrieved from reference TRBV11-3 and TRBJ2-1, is EAGVVQSPRYKIIEKKQPVAFWCNPISGHNTLYWYLQNLGQGPELLIRYENEEAVDDSQLPKDRFSAERLKGVDSTLKIQPAELGDSAVYLCASSLGSSYNEQFFGPGTRLTVL.

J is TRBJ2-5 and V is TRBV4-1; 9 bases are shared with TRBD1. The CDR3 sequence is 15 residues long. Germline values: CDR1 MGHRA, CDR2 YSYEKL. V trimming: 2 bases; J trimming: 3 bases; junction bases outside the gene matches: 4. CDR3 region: CASSQQGTGKETQYF. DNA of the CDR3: TGCGCCAGCAGCCAACAAGGGACAGGGAAAGAGACCCAGTACTTC.

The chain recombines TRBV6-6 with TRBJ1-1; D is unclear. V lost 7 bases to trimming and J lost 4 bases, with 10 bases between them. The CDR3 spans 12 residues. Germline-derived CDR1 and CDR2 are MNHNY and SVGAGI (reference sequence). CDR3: CASTAAGTEAFF. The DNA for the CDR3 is TGTGCCAGCACCGCAGCGGGCACTGAAGCTTTCTTT.

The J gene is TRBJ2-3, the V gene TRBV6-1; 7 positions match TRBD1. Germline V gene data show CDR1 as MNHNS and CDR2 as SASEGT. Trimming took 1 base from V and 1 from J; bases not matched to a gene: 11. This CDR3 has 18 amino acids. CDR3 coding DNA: TGTGCCAGCAGTGAAGTGTATGTAGGGGGCAGTGGCACAGATACGCAGTATTTT. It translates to CASSEVYVGGSGTDTQYF.

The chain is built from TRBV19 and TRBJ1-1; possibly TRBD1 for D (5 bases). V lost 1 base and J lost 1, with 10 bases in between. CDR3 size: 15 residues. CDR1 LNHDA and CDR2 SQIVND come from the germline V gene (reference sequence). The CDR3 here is CASSIVGQGNTEAFF. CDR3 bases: TGTGCCAGTAGTATAGTGGGGCAGGGGAACACTGAAGCTTTCTTT.

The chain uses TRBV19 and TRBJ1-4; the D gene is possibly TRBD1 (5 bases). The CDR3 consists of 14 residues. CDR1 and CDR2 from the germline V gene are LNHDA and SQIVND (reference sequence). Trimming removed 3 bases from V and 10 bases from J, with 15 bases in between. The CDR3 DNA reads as TGTGCCAGTAGTATTCGGGGGGACGAGGGAAAACTGTTTTTT. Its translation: CASSIRGDEGKLFF.

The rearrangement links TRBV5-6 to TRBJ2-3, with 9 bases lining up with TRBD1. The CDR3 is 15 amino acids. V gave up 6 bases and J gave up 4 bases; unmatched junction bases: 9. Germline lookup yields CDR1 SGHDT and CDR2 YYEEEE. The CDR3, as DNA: TGTGCCAGCACCAACGACAGGGGGGTAGCAGATACGCAGTATTTT. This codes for CASTNDRGVADTQYF.

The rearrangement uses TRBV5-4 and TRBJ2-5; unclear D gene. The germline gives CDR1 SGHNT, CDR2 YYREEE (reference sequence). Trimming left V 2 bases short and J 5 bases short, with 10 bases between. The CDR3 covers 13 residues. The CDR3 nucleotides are TGTGCCAGCAGCTTCCTGACGGGTGAGACCCAGTACTTC. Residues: CASSFLTGETQYF.

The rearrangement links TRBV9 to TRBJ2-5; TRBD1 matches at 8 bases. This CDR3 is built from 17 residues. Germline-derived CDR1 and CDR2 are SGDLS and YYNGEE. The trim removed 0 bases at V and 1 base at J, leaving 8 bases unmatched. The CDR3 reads CASSVGRSGGVQETQYF. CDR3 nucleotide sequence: TGTGCCAGCAGCGTAGGAAGGTCAGGGGGCGTCCAAGAGACCCAGTACTTC.